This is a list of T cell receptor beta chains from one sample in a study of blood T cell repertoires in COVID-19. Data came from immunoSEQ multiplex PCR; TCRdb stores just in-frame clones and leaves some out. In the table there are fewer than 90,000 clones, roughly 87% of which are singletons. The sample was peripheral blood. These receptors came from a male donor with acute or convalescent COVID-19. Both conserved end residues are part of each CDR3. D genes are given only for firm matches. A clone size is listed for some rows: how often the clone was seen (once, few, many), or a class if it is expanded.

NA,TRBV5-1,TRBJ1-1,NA,TGCGCCAGCAGCTACCAGGTAACCACTGAAGCTTTCTTT,CASSYQVTTEAFF
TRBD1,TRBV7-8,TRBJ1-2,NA,TGTGCCAGCAGCCCCGAGGGGGCAGGCGATACTAACTATGGCTACACCTTC,CASSPEGAGDTNYGYTF
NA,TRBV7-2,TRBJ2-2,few,TGTGCCACCTCAAGCCCCTCCGGCGGGGCTCTGAACACCGGGGAGCTGTTTTTT,CATSSPSGGALNTGELFF
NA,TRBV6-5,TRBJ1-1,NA,TGTGCCAGCAGGCGGGAACGGGCGGGGAACACTGAAGCTTTCTTT,CASRRERAGNTEAFF
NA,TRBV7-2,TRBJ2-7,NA,TGTGCCAGCAGCTCCTTGTACAGTTTCGACGAGCAGTACTTC,CASSSLYSFDEQYF
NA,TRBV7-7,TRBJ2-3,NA,TGTGCCAGCAGCTTAGGGGGGCTCACAGATACGCAGTATTTT,CASSLGGLTDTQYF
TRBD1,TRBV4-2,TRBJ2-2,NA,TGTGCCAGCAGCCAACCTAGAGGACAGGGTTACACCGGGGAGCTGTTTTTT,CASSQPRGQGYTGELFF
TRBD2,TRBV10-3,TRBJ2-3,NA,TGTGCCATCAGTCCTAGCGGGGGGGCAATAGATACGCAGTATTTT,CAISPSGGAIDTQYF
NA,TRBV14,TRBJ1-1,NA,TGTGCCAGCAGCCACCCTCCCGGGGGGCGTCGGGGCCCTGAAGCTTTCTTT,CASSHPPGGRRGPEAFF
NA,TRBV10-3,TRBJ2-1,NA,TGTGCCATCAGTGAAGGGAGCTCCTACAATGAGCAGTTCTTC,CAISEGSSYNEQFF
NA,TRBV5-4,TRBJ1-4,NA,TGTGCCAGCAGCTTTCTCGATGAAAAACTGTTTTTT,CASSFLDEKLFF
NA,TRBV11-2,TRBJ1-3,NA,TGTGCCAGCAGCCAGATGAGGGCTGGAAACACCATATATTTT,CASSQMRAGNTIYF
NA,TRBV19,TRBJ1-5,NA,TGTGCCAGTACCCCAGGCTCCGGTGGCAATCAGCCCCAGCATTTT,CASTPGSGGNQPQHF
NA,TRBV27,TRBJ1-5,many,TGTGCCAGCAGTAGCGGACAGACCAGTTCCCAGCATTTT,CASSSGQTSSQHF
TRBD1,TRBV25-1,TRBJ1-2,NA,TGTGCCAGCAGTCCCGGGACAGGGGGCGTCTATGGCTACACCTTC,CASSPGTGGVYGYTF
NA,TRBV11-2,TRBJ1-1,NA,TGTGCCAGCAGGGCTACAGGGAACACTGAAGCTTTCTTT,CASRATGNTEAFF
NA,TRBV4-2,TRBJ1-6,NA,TGTGCCAGCAGCCAATCCGACAACTATAATTCACCCCTCCACTTT,CASSQSDNYNSPLHF
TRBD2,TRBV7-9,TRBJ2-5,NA,TGTGCCAGCAGCCGGACTAGCGGGGGGGCCCTGGAGACCCAGTACTTC,CASSRTSGGALETQYF
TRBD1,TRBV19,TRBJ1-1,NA,TGTGCCAGTAGTAGACCAGTCCCGGGACAGCTGAACACTGAAGCTTTCTTT,CASSRPVPGQLNTEAFF
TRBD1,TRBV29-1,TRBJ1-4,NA,TGCAGCGTTGGACAGGGGGCATTACTTGAAAAACTGTTTTTT,CSVGQGALLEKLFF
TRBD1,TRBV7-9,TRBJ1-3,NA,TGTGCCAGCAGCTTCCCCCAGGACAGGGGAACCTCTGGAAACACCATATATTTT,CASSFPQDRGTSGNTIYF
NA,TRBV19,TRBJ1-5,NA,TGTGCCAGTAGTATACAGGCGGGATTTCAGCCCCAGCATTTT,CASSIQAGFQPQHF
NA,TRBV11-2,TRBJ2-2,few,TGTGCCAGCAGCTTAGCTCTGACGGCAGCGGACACCGGGGAGCTGTTTTTT,CASSLALTAADTGELFF
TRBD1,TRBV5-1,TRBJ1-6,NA,TGCGCCAGCAGCTTGGCCTCAGGACAGGCTTATTCACCCCTCCACTTT,CASSLASGQAYSPLHF
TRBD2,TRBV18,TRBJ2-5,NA,TGTGCCAGCTCACCTCTAGCGGGGGGGCCGTCGACAGAGACCCAGTACTTC,CASSPLAGGPSTETQYF
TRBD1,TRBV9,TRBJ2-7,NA,TGTGCCAGCAGCGAACCGGACAGGGGGCCGAACGAGCAGTACTTC,CASSEPDRGPNEQYF
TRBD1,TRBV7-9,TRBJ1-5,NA,TGTGCCAGCAGCTCGGGACAGGCCTCCGTATCGCCCCAGCATTTT,CASSSGQASVSPQHF
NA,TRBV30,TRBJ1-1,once,TGTGCCTGGAGCCCGACAGTGAACACTGAAGCTTTCTTT,CAWSPTVNTEAFF
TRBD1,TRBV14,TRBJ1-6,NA,TGTGCCAGCAGCCAAGTGACAGGGGGTACTTCACCCCTCCACTTT,CASSQVTGGTSPLHF
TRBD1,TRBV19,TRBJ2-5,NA,TGTGCCAGTAGTCCCCCCGGACAGGGGGAGACCCAGTACTTC,CASSPPGQGETQYF
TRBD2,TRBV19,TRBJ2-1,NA,TGTGCCAGCCGGGGGGGTTTTTATTATGAGCAGTTCTTC,CASRGGFYYEQFF
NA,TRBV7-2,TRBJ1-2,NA,TGTGCCAGCAGCTTAGGATGGGAGGGCTTTAGATATGGCTACACCTTC,CASSLGWEGFRYGYTF
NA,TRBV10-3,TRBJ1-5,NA,TGTGCCATCAAGGCAGGGGAGGGTCAGCCCCAGCATTTT,CAIKAGEGQPQHF
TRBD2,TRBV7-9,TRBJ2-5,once,TGTGCCAGCAGCTTACCCCGCGGGGGAGGCCAGGAGACCCAGTACTTC,CASSLPRGGGQETQYF
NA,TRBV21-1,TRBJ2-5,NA,TGTGCCAGCAGCAAAGTAGGACAGCCTATTTCCCAAGAGACCCAGTACTTC,CASSKVGQPISQETQYF
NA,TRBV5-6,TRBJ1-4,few,TGTGCCAGCAGCTTGCGTGTTACGGCGGGTGAAAAACTGTTTTTT,CASSLRVTAGEKLFF
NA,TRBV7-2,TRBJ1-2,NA,TGTGCCAGCAGCGAGTCGGGGGTCTATGGCTACACCTTC,CASSESGVYGYTF
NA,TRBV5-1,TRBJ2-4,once,TGCGCCAGCAGTGGGGGAGGGACAGGCGAAAACATTCAGTACTTC,CASSGGGTGENIQYF
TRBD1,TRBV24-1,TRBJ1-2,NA,TGTGCCACCAGTGATCCGGGACAGGGTAACTATGGCTACACCTTC,CATSDPGQGNYGYTF
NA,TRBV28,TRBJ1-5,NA,TGTGCCAGCAGTCTCGGGGGGATTAGCAATCAGCCCCAGCATTTT,CASSLGGISNQPQHF
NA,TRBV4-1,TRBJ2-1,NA,TGCGCCAGCAGCCGAGGACTCTCGAGCTCCTACAATGAGCAGTTCTTC,CASSRGLSSSYNEQFF